This TCR beta chain was obtained from a study of blood T cell repertoires in COVID-19. About the study: Sources were T cells, B-cell-depleted T cells, or PBMCs; the material itself was cDNA or gDNA.

Trimming stripped 3 bases from V and 9 bases from J, with 11 bases between. The CDR3 has 11 amino acids. Germline V gene data show CDR1 as DFQATT and CDR2 as SNEGSKA (reference sequence). Categorization into cohorts depended on clinical history that participants reported. Recovery among Cohort 3 donors was established by two negative PCRs, clearance, or symptom resolution. The table came from immunoSEQ multiplex PCR; TCRdb's copy has only in-frame clones and leaves some out. The table has roughly 250,000 clones, more than 75% seen once. This TCR derives from a woman aged 50 to 60 who had recovered from COVID-19. V usage is TRBV20-1 and J usage is TRBJ1-1; D unresolved. The material sequenced was PBMCs or T cells enriched from blood (not recorded which). The CDR3 spells CSARPGVQAFF. CDR3 sequence (DNA): TGCAGTGCTAGGCCCGGAGTTCAAGCTTTCTTT.